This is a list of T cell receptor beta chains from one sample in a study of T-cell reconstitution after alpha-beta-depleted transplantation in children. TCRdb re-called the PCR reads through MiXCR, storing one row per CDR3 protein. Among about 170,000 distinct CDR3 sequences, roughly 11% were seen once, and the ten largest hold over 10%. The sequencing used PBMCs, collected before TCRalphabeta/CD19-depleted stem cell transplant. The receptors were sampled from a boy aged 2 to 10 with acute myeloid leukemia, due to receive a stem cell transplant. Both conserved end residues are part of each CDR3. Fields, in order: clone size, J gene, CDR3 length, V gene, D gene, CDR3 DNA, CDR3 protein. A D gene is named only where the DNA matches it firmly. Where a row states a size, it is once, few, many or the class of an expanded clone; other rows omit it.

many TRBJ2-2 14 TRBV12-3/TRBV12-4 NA TGTGCCAGCAGCCTGACAGGGAACACCGGGGAGCTGTTTTTT CASSLTGNTGELFF
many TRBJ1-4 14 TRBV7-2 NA TGTGCCAGCAGCCCGTTCGCAACTAATGAAAAACTGTTTTTT CASSPFATNEKLFF
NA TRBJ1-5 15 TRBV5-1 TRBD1 TGCGCCAGCAGCTTGGCCGGGGACAGTTATCAGCCCCAGCATTTT CASSLAGDSYQPQHF
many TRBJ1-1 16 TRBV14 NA TGTGCCAGCAGCCAAGAGGGGCGTGATTGGAACACTGAAGCTTTCTTT CASSQEGRDWNTEAFF
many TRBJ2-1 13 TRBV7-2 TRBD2 TGTGCCAGCAGCTTAGCGGGGAGCGGGACGAAGTTCTTC CASSLAGSGTKFF
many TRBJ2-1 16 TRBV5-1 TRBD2 TGCGCCAGCAGCCCACTAGCGGTGAGCTCCTACAATGAGCAGTTCTTC CASSPLAVSSYNEQFF
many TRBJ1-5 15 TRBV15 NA TGTGCCACCAGCAGAGACAAAGGGATGAATCAGCCCCAGCATTTT CATSRDKGMNQPQHF
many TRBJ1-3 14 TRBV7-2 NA TGTGCCAGCAGCTCAACCGGGTCGGCGGGCACCATATATTTT CASSSTGSAGTIYF
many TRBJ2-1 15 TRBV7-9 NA TGTGCCAGCAGCTATGGCTTGGGGAGGAACAATGAGCAGTTCTTC CASSYGLGRNNEQFF
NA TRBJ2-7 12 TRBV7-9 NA TGTGCCAGCAGCTCAGAGGGGGGGGAGCGGTACTTC CASSSEGGERYF
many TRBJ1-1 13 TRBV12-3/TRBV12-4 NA TGTGCCAGCAGTTTCCGAGGGAACACTGAAGCTTTCTTT CASSFRGNTEAFF
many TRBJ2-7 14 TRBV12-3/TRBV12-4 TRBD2 TGTGCCAGCAGCTCCAGCGGGGTTGGGTACGAGCAGTACTTC CASSSSGVGYEQYF
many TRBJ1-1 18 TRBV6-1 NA TGTGCCAGCAGTAAACCCGACAGGCCCCGTGCTACGGACACTGAAGCTTTCTTT CASSKPDRPRATDTEAFF
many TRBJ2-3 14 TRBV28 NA TGTGCCAGCATCCCCGAACTCTCCACAGATACGCAGTATTTT CASIPELSTDTQYF
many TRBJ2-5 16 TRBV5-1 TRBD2 TGCGCCAGCAGCTTGTATCCGGGAGGGGGACAAGAGACCCAGTACTTC CASSLYPGGGQETQYF
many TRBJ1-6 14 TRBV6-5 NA TGTGCCAGCAGTTACCTACAGAGGTATTCACCCCTCCACTTT CASSYLQRYSPLHF
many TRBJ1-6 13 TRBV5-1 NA TGCGCCAGCGCCAGGGAAAGTGATTCACCCCTCCACTTT CASARESDSPLHF
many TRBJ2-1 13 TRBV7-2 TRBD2 TGTGCCAGCAGCTCAAGACTAGCGGGAGGTCCGTTCTTC CASSSRLAGGPFF
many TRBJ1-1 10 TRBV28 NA TGTGCCAGCAGTAGCACTGAAGCTTTCTTT CASSSTEAFF
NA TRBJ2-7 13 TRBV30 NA TGTGCCTGGAGTCTCAGGGTATCTGACGAGCAGTACTTC CAWSLRVSDEQYF
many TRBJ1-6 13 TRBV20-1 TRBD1 TGCAGTGCCCGCCTGACAGGGTTTTCACCCCTCCACTTT CSARLTGFSPLHF
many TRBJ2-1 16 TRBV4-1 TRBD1 TGCGCCAGCAGCCAACCATCGGGACAGGGGTTCGCTGAGCAGTTCTTC CASSQPSGQGFAEQFF
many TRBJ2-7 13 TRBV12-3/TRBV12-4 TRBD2 TGTGCCAGCAGCGCTAGCGGATCCTACGAGCAGTACTTC CASSASGSYEQYF
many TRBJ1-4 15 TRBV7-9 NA TGTGCCAGCAGGGCGGCAGGGGAGATGGGCGAAAAACTGTTTTTT CASRAAGEMGEKLFF
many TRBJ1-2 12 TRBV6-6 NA TGTGCCGCGACAGGAGCTAACTATGGCTACACCTTC CAATGANYGYTF
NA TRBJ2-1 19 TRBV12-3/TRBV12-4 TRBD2 TGTGCCAGCACCCTTCGAGTTTTGAGCGGGAGGGCCGCGGGAAATGAGCAGTTCTTC CASTLRVLSGRAAGNEQFF
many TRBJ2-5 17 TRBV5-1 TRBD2 TGCGCCAGCAGCGGGATCATTACTAGCGGCTTGCAAGAGACCCAGTACTTC CASSGIITSGLQETQYF
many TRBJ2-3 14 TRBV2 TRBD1 TGTGCCAGCAGTCGACAGGGCAGCACAGATACGCAGTATTTT CASSRQGSTDTQYF
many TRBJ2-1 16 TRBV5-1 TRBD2 TGCGCCAGCAGCTTGGATCCGGGAGGGTCCTACAATGAGCAGTTCTTC CASSLDPGGSYNEQFF
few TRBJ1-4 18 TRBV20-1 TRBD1 TGCAGTGCTAGAGATTGGGGCTCTCGGGTGACAGGGAATGAAAAACTGTTTTTT CSARDWGSRVTGNEKLFF
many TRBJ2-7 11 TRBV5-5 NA TGTGCCAGCAGCCTTCCCTACGAGCAGTACTTC CASSLPYEQYF
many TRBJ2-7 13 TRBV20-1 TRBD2 TGCAGTGCTAGGCGGGACTACTCCTACGAGCAGTACTTC CSARRDYSYEQYF
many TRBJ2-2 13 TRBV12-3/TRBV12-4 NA TGTGCCAGCAGTATACAGGGAGGAGGGGAGCTGTTTTTT CASSIQGGGELFF
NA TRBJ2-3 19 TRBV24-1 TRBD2 TGTGGCACCATTTATACTAGCGGGAGAAGAAGTTCGGGTACAGATACGCAGTATTTT CGTIYTSGRRSSGTDTQYF
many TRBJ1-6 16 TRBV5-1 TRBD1 TGCGCCAGCAGGATGCCGGGACAGGGGGCGAAGTCACCCCTCCACTTT CASRMPGQGAKSPLHF
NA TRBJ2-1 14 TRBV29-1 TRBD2 TGCAGCGGACGGACTAGCGGTGGGGGGAATGAGCAGTTCTTC CSGRTSGGGNEQFF
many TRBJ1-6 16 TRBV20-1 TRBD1 TGCAGTGCTAGAGATCTCAGGGGGCGGGCAGGTTCACCCCTCCACTTT CSARDLRGRAGSPLHF
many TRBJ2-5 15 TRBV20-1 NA NA CSAIPAGPRILAQYF
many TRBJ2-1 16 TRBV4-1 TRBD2 TGCGCCAGCAGCCAAATTCACGGGGGGGTACGGCATGAGCAGTTCTTC CASSQIHGGVRHEQFF
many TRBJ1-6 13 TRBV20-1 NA TGCAGTGCTCCGAATGGGGGCTTGACACCCCTCCACTTT CSAPNGGLTPLHF
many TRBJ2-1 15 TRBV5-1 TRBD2 TGCGCCAGCAGCCCAACTAGCGTTATATTCAATGAGCAGTTCTTC CASSPTSVIFNEQFF
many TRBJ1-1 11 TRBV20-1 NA TGCAGTGCCACCGAGGGAACTGAAGCTTTCTTT CSATEGTEAFF
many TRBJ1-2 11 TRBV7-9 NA TGTGCCAGCAGCTTAACCGATGGCTACACCTTC CASSLTDGYTF
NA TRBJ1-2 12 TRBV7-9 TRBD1 TGTGCCAGCAGTGACAGGGACTATGGCGACACCTTC CASSDRDYGDTF
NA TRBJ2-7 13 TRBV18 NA TGTGCCAGCTCACCCCGGGACAACTACGAGCAGTACTTC CASSPRDNYEQYF
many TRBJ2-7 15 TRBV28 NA TGTGCCAGCAGTCCGCGTCAGGCAGGGCATTACGAGCAGTACTTC CASSPRQAGHYEQYF
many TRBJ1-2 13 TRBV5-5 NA TGTGCCAGCAGCTTCGGCATCCACTATGGCTACACCTTC CASSFGIHYGYTF
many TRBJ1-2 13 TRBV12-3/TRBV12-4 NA TGTGCCAGCAGGTTACAGGGTTTCTATGGCTACACCTTC CASRLQGFYGYTF
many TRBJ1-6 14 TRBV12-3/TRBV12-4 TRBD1 TGTGCCAGCAGTCCCCAGGGGGATAATTCACCCCTCCACTTT CASSPQGDNSPLHF
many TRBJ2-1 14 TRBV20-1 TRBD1 TGCAGTGCGAGAGGGACAGGGGCTTACAATGAGCAGTTCTTC CSARGTGAYNEQFF
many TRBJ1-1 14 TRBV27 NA TGTGCCAGCAGTAAGATAGGAGAGAACACTGAAGCTTTCTTT CASSKIGENTEAFF
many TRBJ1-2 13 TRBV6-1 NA TGTGCCAGCAGTCGGACAGAATCATATGGCTACACCTTC CASSRTESYGYTF
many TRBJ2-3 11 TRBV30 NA TGTGCCTGGAGTACGGCAGATACGCAGTATTTT CAWSTADTQYF